This TCR beta chain is from a study of T cell responses to AZD1222 COVID-19 vaccine. Study observations and caveats: Recipients of AZD1222 seropositive at baseline numbered only 5 to 7.

As for this clone: The antigen is unknown.

V was shortened by 2 bases and J by 5 bases, with 15 bases between the two germline ends. Germline CDR1 reads SGHNT; CDR2 reads YENEEA. This CDR3 spans 15 amino acids. Clones were read by immunoSEQ multiplex PCR, and TCRdb kept only the in-frame ones, dropping some. The sample holds about 130,000 clones, 93% seen once. The receptor comes from an adult in good health. V is TRBV11-3 and J is TRBJ1-2; D is unclear. Sequencing used peripheral blood, obtained on day 0 of AZD1222 vaccination. CDR3 nucleotides: TGTGCCAGCAGCTTATTCCCCCAGGTTCTATATGGCTACACCTTC. Protein sequence: CASSLFPQVLYGYTF. Filled out from reference TRBV11-3 and TRBJ1-2, the complete variable domain reads EAGVVQSPRYKIIEKKQPVAFWCNPISGHNTLYWYLQNLGQGPELLIRYENEEAVDDSQLPKDRFSAERLKGVDSTLKIQPAELGDSAVYLCASSLFPQVLYGYTFGSGTRLTVV.